A single sample is the source of the 14 T cell receptor beta chains below, sequenced in a study of shared clonotypes between healthy human individuals (dated by TCRdb to between 2020 and 2021). Receptors were amplified or captured by the immunoSEQ multiplex PCR assay. TCRdb's version of the immuneACCESS table is confined to in-frame rearrangements and falls short of the full clone set. An unresolved V gene accounts for under half of the shortfall where checked; the remainder is of unknown origin. Here the sample has over a million clones; roughly 70% occur a single time. The top ten constitute about 1.5% of the sample. The specimen sequenced was memory CD4+ T cells sorted from blood. What this sample's cell subset or site label stands for: CD45RA-negative fraction. The origin of the receptors is a man aged 18 to 30 in good health.

This sequence joins TRBV11-2 and TRBJ2-7, with TRBD2 identical over 7 bases. The CDR3 has 13 amino acids. Germline-derived CDR1 and CDR2 are SGHAT and FQNNGV. The V gene end was trimmed by 5 bases and the J gene end by 4 bases; junction bases not matched to a gene: 5. This chain's CDR3 is CASSPGLLYEQYF. As DNA, the CDR3 is TGTGCCAGCAGCCCGGGACTATTATACGAGCAGTACTTC. Drawing the rest from reference TRBV11-2 and TRBJ2-7, the complete variable domain is EAGVAQSPRYKIIEKRQSVAFWCNPISGHATLYWYQQILGQGPKLLIQFQNNGVVDDSQLPKDRFSAERLKGVDSTLKIQPAKLEDSAVYLCASSPGLLYEQYFGPGTRLTVT.

The sample holds a few counts of this clone. This could be a read error, since a much larger clone is one nucleotide away. The same CDR3 is also encoded by other DNA sequences in this sample. J is TRBJ2-7 and V is TRBV10-3, with D possibly being TRBD1 (6 bases). The CDR3 covers 12 residues. Germline V gene lookup returns CDR1 ENHRY and CDR2 SYGVKD. The ends were cut back, 6 bases at V and 3 bases at J, with 9 bases in the middle. This CDR3 reads CAISGTNYEQYF. CDR3 bases: TGTGCCATCAGCGGGACAAACTACGAGCAGTACTTC.

The chain uses TRBV2 and TRBJ2-2, with a weak D call TRBD2 (6 bases). The CDR3 spans 15 residues. Trimming removed 3 bases at V and 4 bases at J, with 12 bases between. Germline CDR1 is SNHLY and CDR2 is FYNNEI. The CDR3 sequence: CASSEGGRGTGELFF. CDR3 DNA: TGTGCCAGCAGTGAGGGGGGTCGTGGCACCGGGGAGCTGTTTTTT.

The chain carries TRBV5-8 and TRBJ1-2; D uncertain. This CDR3 has 13 amino acids. The germline CDR1 and CDR2 sequences are SGHTS and YDEGEE. V was clipped by 1 base and J by 0 bases, with 4 bases between them. The CDR3 DNA is TGTGCCAGCAGCTTGTACTCTAACTATGGCTACACCTTC. It is translated as CASSLYSNYGYTF.

The chain uses TRBV30 and TRBJ2-3; 10 bases are shared with TRBD2. CDR3 length: 17 amino acids. Germline CDR1 and CDR2: GTSNPN and SVGIG (reference sequence). The junction had 10 bases not matched to a gene; V was cut back by 3 bases and J by 1 base. CDR3 amino acids: CAWRGKSGTSGTDTQYF. The DNA for the CDR3 is TGTGCCTGGAGAGGAAAGTCCGGGACTAGCGGCACAGATACGCAGTATTTT.

The gene calls are TRBV19 and TRBJ2-2; either TRBD1 or TRBD2 may fit D (6 bases each). The V end was cut by 4 bases, the J end by 6 bases, with 12 bases between. The V gene's germline CDR1 is LNHDA and CDR2 SQIVND (reference sequence). This CDR3 is 14 amino acids long. DNA for the CDR3: TGTGCCAGTAGTACGGGGGCATATGCCGGGGAGCTGTTTTTT. Translation: CASSTGAYAGELFF.

The gene calls are TRBV21-1 and TRBJ2-1; TRBD1, the table's D call, was not compared with the DNA. TRBV21-1 is a pseudogene locus. The CDR3 is made up of 17 amino acids. The CDR3 region is CASTIDPTGLSHNEQFF. CDR3 DNA sequence: TGTGCCAGCACCATCGACCCGACAGGGCTCTCCCACAATGAGCAGTTCTTC.

The chain combines TRBV18 with TRBJ1-2, with 7 positions matching TRBD1. The germline CDR1 and CDR2 sequences are KGHSH and LQKENI. The CDR3 runs 16 residues. V was pared by 1 base and J by 4 bases, with 9 bases of the junction left unmatched. CDR3 nucleotide sequence: TGTGCCAGCTCACCACTATCCGGGACAGCCTTCTATGGCTACACCTTC. It specifies CASSPLSGTAFYGYTF.

The chain carries TRBV19 and TRBJ2-7; 7 bases are a match to TRBD2. J was trimmed by 6 bases and V by 5 bases; bases with no gene match: 13. Germline V lookup: CDR1 LNHDA, CDR2 SQIVND (reference sequence). The CDR3 loop spans 15 amino acids. The CDR3 here is CASSPPSGLGSEQYF. In DNA, the CDR3 is TGTGCCAGTAGTCCCCCCTCCGGACTAGGGTCCGAGCAGTACTTC.

The chain recombines TRBV20-1 with TRBJ2-7; weak D call: TRBD1 (5 bases). Germline V gene sequence: CDR1 DFQATT, CDR2 SNEGSKA (reference sequence). CDR3 length: 11 residues. V lost 4 bases to trimming and J lost 3 bases, with 7 bases between them. Written as DNA, the CDR3 is TGCAGTGCTAAAACAGGCTACGAGCAGTACTTC. Protein sequence: CSAKTGYEQYF.

The chain's CDR3 is CSVDPLGLLETGGGSYNEQFF. CDR3 in DNA: TGCAGCGTTGATCCCCTTGGATTGCTCGAAACAGGGGGGGGCTCCTACAATGAGCAGTTCTTC. The rearrangement links TRBV29-1 to TRBJ2-1; D might be TRBD1 (8 bases). This CDR3 is built from 21 residues. Germline CDR1 and CDR2: SQVTM and ANQGSEA. Trimming stripped 3 bases from V and 0 bases from J, with 30 bases between.

The V and J genes are TRBV19 and TRBJ2-3; the match to TRBD2 covers 8 bases. With V trimmed by 9 bases and J by 0 bases, 2 bases remained unmatched. This CDR3 spans 13 amino acids. Germline assignment: CDR1 LNHDA and CDR2 SQIVND (reference sequence). In DNA, the CDR3 is TGTGCCAGCGGGACTAGGAGCACAGATACGCAGTATTTT. It codes for CASGTRSTDTQYF.

In this sample, this clone turned up once. The chain couples TRBV5-1 to TRBJ2-3; D gene uncertain. The ends were cut back, 0 bases at V and 2 bases at J, with 10 bases in the middle. The length of the CDR3 is 15 residues. CDR1 and CDR2 from the germline V gene are SGHRS and YFSETQ. CDR3 residues: CASSLEGKLTDTQYF. The CDR3 nucleotides are TGCGCCAGCAGCTTGGAGGGAAAACTCACAGATACGCAGTATTTT.

This rearrangement joins TRBV7-9 to TRBJ1-2; D is unclear. This CDR3 is built from 13 residues. The germline V gene has CDR1 SEHNR and CDR2 FQNEAQ (reference sequence). Trimming left V 2 bases short and J 2 bases short, with 6 bases between. CDR3 residues: CASSLSLNYGYTF. In nucleotides, the CDR3 is TGTGCCAGCAGCTTATCTTTGAACTATGGCTACACCTTC.